These 8 T cell receptor beta chains share one sample of origin, sequenced in a study of beta chain features in type 1 diabetes. Study-level findings and limits: In all four CD4+ subsets, TCRB CDR3 length was significantly, moderately reduced in type 1 diabetes.

cDNA synthesis used the whole RNA isolate, giving expressed TCRB sequences. The protocol was immunoSEQ multiplex PCR, while the TCRdb copy is restricted to in-frame clones and leaves out a portion. This table has about 99,000 clones, 25% to 35% appearing once. These TCRs' antigens remain unknown. Sequencing was performed on central memory CD4+ T cells from blood. These receptors all come from a woman aged 18 to 35 with type 1 diabetes.

The CDR3 DNA follows: TGTGCCAGCTCACCAGCGGGACTACAAAAAGAGACCCAGTACTTC. It codes for CASSPAGLQKETQYF. The rearrangement joins TRBV18 to TRBJ2-5; 7 bases are shared with TRBD2. The V gene's germline CDR1 is KGHSH and CDR2 LQKENI. With V trimmed by 2 bases and J by 3 bases, 6 bases remained unmatched. The CDR3 runs to 15 residues.

This clone appeared a few times. The rearrangement links TRBV11-2 to TRBJ2-1; 13 bases are a match to TRBD2. The CDR3 length is 15 residues. Germline V CDR1 and CDR2: SGHAT, FQNNGV. The V segment lost 7 bases and the J segment 9 bases; nucleotides outside the gene matches: 9. CDR3 in amino acids: CASIRTSGSTGEQFF. In DNA, the CDR3 is TGTGCCAGCATCCGGACTAGCGGGAGTACTGGTGAGCAGTTCTTC.

There are a few counts of this clone. The V gene is TRBV11-2, the J gene TRBJ2-1; tentatively, D is TRBD2 (6 bases). Germline values: CDR1 SGHAT, CDR2 FQNNGV. Between the trimmed V and J ends, which lost 0 bases and 10 bases, there was a span of 13 bases. The CDR3 contains 14 residues. The CDR3 DNA reads as TGTGCCAGCAGCTTAGACGGCGGGAATGGGGAGCAGTTCTTC. The encoded protein is CASSLDGGNGEQFF.

The rearrangement joins TRBV30 to TRBJ1-1; 7 bases align to TRBD1. Germline values: CDR1 GTSNPN, CDR2 SVGIG (reference sequence). V lost 3 bases and J lost 6; bases outside the gene matches: 13. CDR3 size: 15 residues. In DNA form, the CDR3 reads TGTGCCTGGAGCTCCAATGACAGGGACTCTGCTGAAGCTTTCTTT. Protein sequence: CAWSSNDRDSAEAFF.

The chain employs TRBV11-2 and TRBJ1-2, with 7 nucleotides matching TRBD1. The germline V gene has CDR1 SGHAT and CDR2 FQNNGV. The CDR3 contains 13 residues. J gave up 4 bases and V 5 bases, and 4 bases lay outside the gene matches. The CDR3, as DNA: TGTGCCAGCAGCCCGGGACAGCCCTATGGCTACACCTTC. As protein: CASSPGQPYGYTF.

The chain recombines TRBV28 with TRBJ2-7, with TRBD2 matching over 14 bases. Germline loops: CDR1 MDHEN, CDR2 SYDVKM. The CDR3 has 16 amino acids. J was trimmed by 6 bases and V by 4 bases; bases with no gene match: 8. The CDR3 reads CASSSTRLAGGPEQYF. The CDR3 region has the DNA TGTGCCAGCAGTTCGACCCGACTAGCGGGAGGGCCCGAGCAGTACTTC.

This clone was observed a handful of times. Distinct nucleotide sequences in the sample also encode this CDR3. V usage is TRBV5-1 and J usage is TRBJ2-1, with 10 bases fitting TRBD1. CDR1 and CDR2 from the germline V gene are SGHRS and YFSETQ. There are 15 residues in the CDR3. J was trimmed by 5 bases and V by 0 bases; bases with no gene match: 2. CDR3 DNA sequence: TGCGCCAGCAGCTTGGGACAGGGGGCTCACAATGAGCAGTTCTTC. Translated, it gives CASSLGQGAHNEQFF.

This chain connects TRBV6-1 to TRBJ2-3; TRBD1 might be the D (7 bases). Looked up from germline, CDR1 is MNHNS and CDR2 is SASEGT. The V end was cut by 6 bases, the J end by 4 bases, with 14 bases between. CDR3 length equals 14 residues. The CDR3 reads CASRAGGTSDTQYF. The CDR3 nucleotides read TGTGCCAGCAGGGCAGGGGGGACCTCAGATACGCAGTATTTT.